Below, 32 T cell receptor beta chains from the same sample are listed, as sequenced in a study of blood T cell repertoires in COVID-19. Data came from immunoSEQ multiplex PCR; TCRdb stores just in-frame clones and leaves some out. This sample has 120,000 to 150,000 clones, with over 80% found just once. What was sequenced was peripheral blood. The receptor set was obtained from a human donor in a cohort sampled during active COVID-19.

The V and J genes are TRBV14 and TRBJ1-1, with D tentatively TRBD1 (6 bases). Germline CDR1 reads SGHDN; CDR2 reads FVKESK. Trimming removed 0 bases at V and 0 bases at J, with 14 bases between. CDR3 size: 17 residues. CDR3 nucleotides: TGTGCCAGCAGCCAAGAGGGGGCATGGGGCCTGAACACTGAAGCTTTCTTT. Protein sequence: CASSQEGAWGLNTEAFF.

V and J are TRBV7-9 and TRBJ2-7, with 10 bases that match TRBD1. V lost 0 bases to trimming and J lost 7 bases; unmatched junction nucleotides: 6. The CDR3 has 15 residues. Per the germline V gene, CDR1 is SEHNR and CDR2 is FQNEAQ (reference sequence). The CDR3 protein is CASSLARQGAGEQYF. CDR3 in DNA: TGTGCCAGCAGCTTAGCCCGACAGGGGGCAGGAGAGCAGTACTTC.

V gene TRBV6-5 combines with J gene TRBJ2-3; the match to TRBD2 covers 8 bases. The ends lost 7 bases at V and 9 bases at J; junction bases unmatched: 3. Germline V lookup: CDR1 MNHEY, CDR2 SVGAGI. The CDR3 spans 11 residues. The CDR3 reads CASKSGRTQYF. For the CDR3, the DNA is TGTGCCAGCAAAAGCGGGAGAACGCAGTATTTT.

V gene TRBV6-1 combines with J gene TRBJ1-5; the match to TRBD1 covers 8 bases. In germline, CDR1 is MNHNS, CDR2 SASEGT. V gave up 2 bases and J gave up 6 bases; unmatched junction bases: 6. CDR3 size: 15 residues. CDR3 bases: TGTGCCAGCAGTGAACAGGGGGCCGGAGGTCAGCCCCAGCATTTT. Its translation: CASSEQGAGGQPQHF.

This clone was observed a single time. V gene TRBV18 combines with J gene TRBJ2-3; 8 bases are shared with TRBD2. V lost 4 bases to trimming and J lost 3 bases; unmatched junction nucleotides: 9. In germline, CDR1 is KGHSH, CDR2 LQKENI. The CDR3 runs to 16 residues. The chain's CDR3 is CASSLIIAGTTDTQYF. The CDR3 DNA reads as TGTGCCAGCTCACTAATCATAGCGGGAACGACAGATACGCAGTATTTT.

The V call is TRBV9, the J call TRBJ2-3; no definite D call. This CDR3 is 13 amino acids long. V lost 0 bases, J lost 4 bases, and 6 bases lay in between. The germline gives CDR1 SGDLS, CDR2 YYNGEE. Written as DNA, the CDR3 is TGTGCCAGCAGCGTAGAACGCGCAGATACGCAGTATTTT. Its protein product is CASSVERADTQYF.

This clone was counted only a few times. This rearrangement joins TRBV2 to TRBJ1-1; 8 positions agree with TRBD1. CDR1 and CDR2 (germline): SNHLY, FYNNEI. The CDR3 has 13 residues. With 5 bases clipped from V and 5 bases from J, the junction kept 4 bases outside the gene matches. The CDR3 sequence: CASSLTGDTEAFF. CDR3 coding DNA: TGTGCCAGCAGTCTGACAGGGGATACTGAAGCTTTCTTT. Full variable domain (outside the CDR3, taken from reference TRBV2 and TRBJ1-1): EPEVTQTPSHQVTQMGQEVILRCVPISNHLYFYWYRQILGQKVEFLVSFYNNEISEKSEIFDDQFSVERPDGSNFTLKIRSTKLEDSAMYFCASSLTGDTEAFFGQGTRLTVV.

This chain uses TRBV5-1 with TRBJ1-3; 7 positions agree with TRBD1. The CDR3 is 15 residues long. The trim removed 0 bases at V and 0 bases at J, leaving 0 bases unmatched. The germline V gene has CDR1 SGHRS and CDR2 YFSETQ. CDR3 nucleotides: TGCGCCAGCAGCTTGGACAGGGGCTCTGGAAACACCATATATTTT. Residues: CASSLDRGSGNTIYF.

This chain links TRBV6-4 with TRBJ1-2; TRBD1 matches at 7 bases. The J segment lost 9 bases and the V segment lost 4 bases, leaving 8 bases of the junction unmatched. Germline values: CDR1 MRHNA, CDR2 SNTAGT. CDR3 size: 13 residues. CDR3: CASSAETGRRYTF. DNA for the CDR3: TGTGCCAGCAGTGCCGAGACAGGGAGGCGCTACACCTTC.

CDR3 in DNA: TGTGCCAGTAACTTTGAGGGCAACCATCGGGGCTACACCTTC. It translates to CASNFEGNHRGYTF. J is TRBJ1-2 and V is TRBV19; the D is unclear. V lost 7 bases and J 8 bases, leaving 20 bases between the germline ends. The CDR3 spans 14 residues. Looked up from germline, CDR1 is LNHDA and CDR2 is SQIVND (reference sequence).

The CDR3 protein is CASSILEAKGYTF. Written as DNA, the CDR3 is TGTGCCAGTAGTATCCTCGAGGCCAAAGGCTACACCTTC. The chain has TRBV19 and TRBJ1-2; no reliable D call. CDR1 and CDR2 from the germline V gene are LNHDA and SQIVND (reference sequence). The CDR3 totals 13 residues. Trimming removed 3 bases at V and 8 bases at J, with 13 bases between.

V gene TRBV3-1 (or the pseudogene TRBV3-2) combines with J gene TRBJ1-2, with D possibly matching TRBD1 (6 bases). Trimming took off 4 bases at V and 1 base at J, with 13 bases between the two ends. This CDR3 comprises 15 residues. Germline-derived CDR1 and CDR2 are LGHDT and YNNKEL (reference sequence). The CDR3: CASSPHGRGNYGYTF. CDR3 in DNA: TGTGCCAGCAGCCCCCACGGCAGGGGTAACTATGGCTACACCTTC.

V usage is TRBV18 and J usage is TRBJ2-7; a possible D gene is TRBD1 (6 bases). V lost 1 base, J lost 2 bases, and 9 bases lay in between. Looked up from germline, CDR1 is KGHSH and CDR2 is LQKENI. The CDR3 is 14 amino acids. The CDR3 protein is CASSPQGDTYEQYF. In DNA form, the CDR3 reads TGTGCCAGCTCACCACAGGGGGACACCTACGAGCAGTACTTC. The full variable domain, its missing parts supplied by reference TRBV18 and TRBJ2-7, is NAGVMQNPRHLVRRRGQEARLRCSPMKGHSHVYWYRQLPEEGLKFMVYLQKENIIDESGMPKERFSAEFPKEGPSILRIQQVVRGDSAAYFCASSPQGDTYEQYFGPGTRLTVT.

This clone is a singleton in its sample. The chain is built from TRBV7-3 and TRBJ1-1, with D tentatively TRBD1 (5 bases). CDR1 and CDR2 (germline): SGHTA, FQGTGA. The CDR3 runs to 13 residues. Trimming removed 1 base from V and 7 bases from J, with 10 bases in between. CDR3 sequence (DNA): TGTGCCAGCAGCTTAAAGGCCGGACATGAAGCTTTCTTT. Translating it yields CASSLKAGHEAFF.

J is TRBJ1-5 and V is TRBV12-2; the table names TRBD1, a call not compared with the DNA. TRBV12-2 is annotated as a pseudogene. This CDR3 has 11 residues. DNA for the CDR3: TGTGCAAGTCGCTTTGACAAGGGGGCCGGTTTT. It encodes CASRFDKGAGF.

This clone has a single count. V gene TRBV18 combines with J gene TRBJ2-7; weak D call: TRBD1 (5 bases). Trimming stripped 3 bases from V and 3 bases from J, with 9 bases between. Germline loops: CDR1 KGHSH, CDR2 LQKENI. The CDR3 covers 13 residues. CDR3 DNA: TGTGCCAGCTCACCCGACAGAAACTACGAGCAGTACTTC. Residues: CASSPDRNYEQYF. Using reference TRBV18 and TRBJ2-7 for the parts outside the CDR3, the full variable domain is NAGVMQNPRHLVRRRGQEARLRCSPMKGHSHVYWYRQLPEEGLKFMVYLQKENIIDESGMPKERFSAEFPKEGPSILRIQQVVRGDSAAYFCASSPDRNYEQYFGPGTRLTVT.

The chain has TRBV9 and TRBJ1-1, with D unresolved. V was cut by 5 bases and J by 3 bases, with 11 bases left in between. Per germline, CDR1 SGDLS and CDR2 YYNGEE. The CDR3 spans 13 residues. The CDR3 loop is CASRADSYTEAFF. The CDR3, as DNA: TGTGCCAGCAGAGCCGACTCTTACACTGAAGCTTTCTTT.

The CDR3 region is CASSKLRLAGPHVYEQYF. CDR3 DNA sequence: TGTGCCAGCAGCAAATTACGACTAGCGGGACCGCACGTCTACGAGCAGTACTTC. The genes are TRBV21-1 and TRBJ2-7; the DNA was not compared with TRBD2, the D call given in the table. TRBV21-1 is designated a pseudogene. The CDR3 is 18 residues long.

The rearrangement uses TRBV6-5 and TRBJ1-2; 9 positions match TRBD1. The V gene end was trimmed by 6 bases and the J gene end by 6 bases; junction bases not matched to a gene: 11. This CDR3 has 15 amino acids. Germline loops: CDR1 MNHEY, CDR2 SVGAGI. This chain's CDR3 is CASSLGTGKHDGYTF. DNA for the CDR3: TGTGCCAGCAGCCTCGGGACAGGGAAGCACGATGGCTACACCTTC.

This clone was found a few times. This rearrangement joins TRBV7-8 to TRBJ1-1; possibly TRBD1 for D (6 bases). The V and J ends lost 2 bases and 1 base respectively, with 11 bases between them. Germline CDR1 reads SGHVS; CDR2 reads FQNEAQ. This CDR3 comprises 15 residues. The CDR3 loop is CASSLTLGGNTEAFF. The DNA for the CDR3 is TGTGCCAGCAGCTTAACTTTAGGGGGGAACACTGAAGCTTTCTTT.

V is TRBV7-2 and J is TRBJ2-7, with D possibly matching TRBD2 (6 bases). The ends were cut back, 3 bases at V and 2 bases at J, with 8 bases in the middle. The CDR3 spans 13 residues. From germline, CDR1 is SGHTA and CDR2 FQGNSA. This CDR3 is CASSFSGAYEQYF. Here the CDR3 DNA reads TGTGCCAGCAGCTTCTCGGGGGCCTACGAGCAGTACTTC. Full variable domain (missing parts from reference TRBV7-2 and TRBJ2-7): GAGVSQSPSNKVTEKGKDVELRCDPISGHTALYWYRQSLGQGLEFLIYFQGNSAPDKSGLPSDRFSAERTGGSVSTLTIQRTQQEDSAVYLCASSFSGAYEQYFGPGTRLTVT.

The rearrangement uses TRBV6-5 and TRBJ1-5, with TRBD1 matching over 8 bases. V dropped 6 bases and J dropped 5; count of bases not matched to a gene: 9. Germline V gives CDR1 MNHEY, CDR2 SVGAGI. The CDR3 has 15 residues. The CDR3 loop reads CASSLIRGPDQPQHF. The CDR3 nucleotides read TGTGCCAGCAGCCTAATCAGGGGGCCCGATCAGCCCCAGCATTTT.

The genes are TRBV7-3 and TRBJ2-3, with 11 bases fitting TRBD2. In germline, CDR1 is SGHTA, CDR2 FQGTGA. V shed 3 bases, J shed 2 bases, and the junction held 4 bases outside the gene matches. This CDR3 has 16 amino acids. In nucleotides, the CDR3 is TGTGCCAGCAGCTTGGGGACTAGCGGAAACACAGATACGCAGTATTTT. Its translation is CASSLGTSGNTDTQYF.

This chain links TRBV4-2 with TRBJ2-1, with TRBD2 matching over 12 bases. V lost 0 bases to trimming and J lost 0 bases; unmatched junction nucleotides: 6. Germline V gives CDR1 LGHNA, CDR2 YNFKEQ. This CDR3 has 19 amino acids. CDR3 in DNA: TGTGCCAGCAGCCAAGACGGACTAGCGGGAAGAAGCTCCTACAATGAGCAGTTCTTC. Its protein is CASSQDGLAGRSSYNEQFF.

The rearrangement links TRBV25-1 to TRBJ2-7, with D possibly TRBD1 on 6 matching bases. Germline V gene data show CDR1 as MGHDK and CDR2 as SYGVNS. Trimming stripped 6 bases from V and 2 bases from J, with 14 bases between. CDR3 length equals 14 residues. This chain's CDR3 is CASRGGRPPYEQYF. CDR3 in DNA: TGTGCCAGCAGAGGGGGACGGCCTCCCTACGAGCAGTACTTC.

In this sample, this clone turned up a few times. V and J are TRBV2 and TRBJ2-1; tentative D call: TRBD2 (7 bases). The CDR3 spans 14 residues. Germline CDR1 is SNHLY and CDR2 is FYNNEI. The ends were cut back, 8 bases at V and 5 bases at J, with 16 bases in the middle. The CDR3, as DNA: TGTGCCAGCGGGGGGGGGCTATCAAACAATGAGCAGTTCTTC. Its protein product is CASGGGLSNNEQFF.

This chain connects TRBV7-2 to TRBJ1-6; D uncertain. Trimming pared 1 base from V and 9 bases from J, leaving 13 bases between. Germline V gives CDR1 SGHTA, CDR2 FQGNSA. The CDR3 contains 15 residues. CDR3 amino acids: CASSLGSAAGSPLHF. In DNA, the CDR3 is TGTGCCAGCAGCTTAGGCAGTGCCGCAGGTTCACCCCTCCACTTT.

This clone was seen only a few times. The V call is TRBV19, the J call TRBJ1-1, with D tentatively TRBD1 (6 bases). The V gene's germline CDR1 is LNHDA and CDR2 SQIVND (reference sequence). Trimming pared 3 bases from V and 5 bases from J, leaving 16 bases between. CDR3 length: 15 amino acids. The chain's CDR3 is CASSIRGSTGTEAFF. The CDR3, as DNA: TGTGCCAGTAGTATCAGGGGCTCAACGGGAACTGAAGCTTTCTTT.

The chain employs TRBV6-6 and TRBJ1-5; maybe TRBD1 (5 bases). Trimming stripped 5 bases from V and 4 bases from J, with 18 bases between. Per germline, CDR1 MNHNY and CDR2 SVGAGI (reference sequence). This CDR3 region has 16 residues. DNA for the CDR3: TGTGCCAGCAGTCCTGCGGGACCCTGGGGGAATCAGCCCCAGCATTTT. Its translation: CASSPAGPWGNQPQHF.

The chain joins TRBV7-2 to TRBJ1-2, with D possibly matching TRBD1 (6 bases). CDR1 is SGHTA, CDR2 FQGNSA, per germline. This CDR3 comprises 14 residues. The ends were cut back, 5 bases at V and 7 bases at J, with 17 bases in the middle. The chain's CDR3 is CASSPEGWGLGYTF. The CDR3 region has the DNA TGTGCCAGCAGCCCAGAGGGGTGGGGGCTTGGCTACACCTTC.

This chain connects TRBV19 to TRBJ1-5, with TRBD1 identical over 7 bases. After removal of 6 bases from V and 1 base from J, the junction contained 12 bases not matched to a gene. The CDR3 length is 17 residues. CDR1 is LNHDA, CDR2 SQIVND, per germline (reference sequence). CDR3 sequence (DNA): TGTGCCAGTAGCTCCCCGACAGGGCTCGGGAGCAATCAGCCCCAGCATTTT. This translates into CASSSPTGLGSNQPQHF.

The chain joins TRBV7-9 to TRBJ2-1; possibly TRBD1 for D (6 bases). V gave up 3 bases and J gave up 6 bases, with 15 bases separating them. The CDR3 runs to 15 residues. Germline values: CDR1 SEHNR, CDR2 FQNEAQ (reference sequence). CDR3 residues: CASSFSGALRNEQFF. As DNA, the CDR3 is TGTGCCAGCAGCTTCTCAGGGGCGCTTCGCAATGAGCAGTTCTTC.